This TCR beta chain came from a study of blood T cell repertoires in COVID-19 (dated by TCRdb to 2018 to 2021). For the study in its entirety: Collaborator samples came from the United States, Italy and Spain and covered acute and convalescent phases of COVID-19. The material from the prospective study consisted of cDNA or gDNA derived from T cells, B-cell-depleted T cells, or PBMCs. Subjects who had been exposed to COVID-19, were actively infected with it, or had recovered from it provided the deeply sampled blood TCRbeta repertoires that made up the dataset. The repertoires were made available in a free public database intended to serve as a resource for research on the immune response to SARS-CoV-2. The samples were drawn from the first 160 participants of the ongoing ImmuneRACE study and from roughly 1,300 subjects provided by 6 global collaborators. The sample metadata nearly always contained a de-identified subject ID, COVID-19 status, age in years and sex. Where available, HLA class I and class II types were taken from metadata supplied by the sample provider and were not determined by assay-based typing.

The immunoSEQ Assay, a bias-controlled multiplex PCR, was used to amplify TCRbeta CDR3 regions from genomic DNA. Per the authors' processing: The number of nucleated cells in each sample was estimated from the amplification of reference gene primers within the assay. To quantify the absolute abundance of each unique TCRbeta CDR3 rearrangement, sequence reads were collapsed and filtered. For each sample, productive Simpson clonality was calculated as the square root of Simpson's diversity index over productive rearrangements. This is the immuneACCESS table as TCRdb keeps it, with only in-frame sequences that have V and J called. A part of the clones is gone; compared with another copy, unresolved V genes explain less than half, and the rest is unexplained. V and J calls and clone size are copied from that table; D and trimming were computed from the DNA. This sample lists 400,000 to 450,000 clones; around nine tenths were detected once. Of the sample, 0.8% to 1% falls within the top ten clones.

At one collaborating source in Seattle, patients were enrolled during active infection and were followed longitudinally through the course of disease. Whole blood was collected in K2EDTA tubes by collaborating institutions according to the institutions' own protocols. Collaborator samples were shipped for TCRbeta analysis as frozen whole blood, isolated PBMCs, or DNA extracted from either sample type. What the research found in general, with its limitations: The quantity of clinical and demographic metadata differed by source and by participant and was supplied without curation.

The CDR3, from cysteine to phenylalanine, totals 13 residues. This entry keeps only the CDR3 DNA: 39 bases, framed from base 1. Trimming costs V 2 bases and J 5 bases, and their ends lie 9 bases apart. With respect to this clone: Its target antigen remains unknown. No per-base quality is available; no much larger clone lies one base away.

Specimen: peripheral blood. The rearranged chain carries TRBV12-3 or TRBV12-4 and TRBJ1-2, with an unclear D gene assignment. The receptor was derived from a man aged 18-30 years with COVID-19, enrolled during active disease. The CDR3 here reads CASSLPARYGYTF. The DNA sequence follows: TGTGCCAGCAGTTTACCCGCCAGATATGGCTACACCTTC.